Below, one T cell receptor beta chain is given with its context. The antigen remains undetermined. Germline V gene lookup returns CDR1 SGHDT and CDR2 YYEEEE. Trimming at V came to 0 bases and at J to 2 bases, leaving 7 bases not matched to a gene. CDR3 length equals 17 residues. The data were taken from a study of T cell repertoires in cytomegalovirus infection. MiXCR, run by TCRdb on the reads, gives a single entry per CDR3 protein. This table has 360,000 or so distinct CDR3 sequences, around a third appearing once. This chain joins TRBV5-6 and TRBJ2-3, with TRBD2 matching over 9 bases. The sequencing used cultured PBMCs, collected from culture after CMV antigen stimulation. The clonotype originates from a human donor in good health (CMV status not recorded). Some clones in this sample may be carry-over from other donors' samples. CDR3 in amino acids: CASSLALVAGDTDTQYF. CDR3 sequence (DNA): TGTGCCAGCAGCTTGGCCTTGGTAGCGGGGGACACAGATACGCAGTATTTT.